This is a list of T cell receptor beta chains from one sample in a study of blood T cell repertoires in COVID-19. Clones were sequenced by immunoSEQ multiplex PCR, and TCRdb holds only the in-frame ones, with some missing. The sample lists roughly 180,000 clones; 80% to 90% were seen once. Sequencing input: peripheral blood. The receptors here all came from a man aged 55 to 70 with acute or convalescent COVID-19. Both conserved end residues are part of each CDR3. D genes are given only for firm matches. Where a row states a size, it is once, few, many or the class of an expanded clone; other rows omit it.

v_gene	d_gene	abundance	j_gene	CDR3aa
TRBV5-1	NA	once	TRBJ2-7	CASSFLGGSTYEQYF
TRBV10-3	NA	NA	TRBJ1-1	CAISESRSPEAFF
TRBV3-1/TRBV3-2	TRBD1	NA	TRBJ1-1	CASRTDRDTEAFF
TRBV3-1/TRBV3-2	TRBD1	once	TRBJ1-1	CASSLRTGHTEAFF
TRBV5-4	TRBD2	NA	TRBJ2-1	CASSRGTSGSYNEQFF
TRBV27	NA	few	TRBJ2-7	CASSLVGGTNSYEQYF
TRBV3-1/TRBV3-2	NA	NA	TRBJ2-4	CASSQLSRDGNIQYF
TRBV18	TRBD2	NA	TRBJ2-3	CASSPPSLAEQYF
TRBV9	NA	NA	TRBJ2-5	CASSEGIAGQETQYF
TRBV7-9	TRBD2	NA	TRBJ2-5	CASSLGEGLQETQYF
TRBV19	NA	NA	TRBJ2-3	CASSPPFTSTDTQYF
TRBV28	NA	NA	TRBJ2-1	CASSLAFYNEQFF
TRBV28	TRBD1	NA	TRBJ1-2	CASSPVPQGAYGYTF
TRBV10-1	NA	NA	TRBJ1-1	CASSDQRQGEAFF
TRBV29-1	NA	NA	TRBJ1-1	CSGGLLSAEAFF
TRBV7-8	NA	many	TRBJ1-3	CASSVWGGNTIYF
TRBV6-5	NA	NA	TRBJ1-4	CATTQRQARNEKLFF
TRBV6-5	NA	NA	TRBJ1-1	CASVISRGTEAFF
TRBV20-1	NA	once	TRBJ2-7	CSASEVREQYF
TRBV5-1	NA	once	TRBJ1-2	CASSPWTEGYGYTF
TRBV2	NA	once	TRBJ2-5	CASSEVGEWETQYF
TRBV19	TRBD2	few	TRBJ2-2	CASSVQAGGPTGELFF
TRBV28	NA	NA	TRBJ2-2	CASSLNGRALGTGELFF
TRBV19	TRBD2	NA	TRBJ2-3	CASSTSRTSGSADTQYF
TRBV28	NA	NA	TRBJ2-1	CASSPRRDPVYNEQFF
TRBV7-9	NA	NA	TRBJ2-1	CASSLSYSSYNEQFF
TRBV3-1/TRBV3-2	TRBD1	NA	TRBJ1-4	CASGDRGGEKLFF
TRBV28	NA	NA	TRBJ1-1	CASTSSLATEAFF
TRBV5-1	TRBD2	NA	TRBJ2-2	CASSLAPSGTTGELFF
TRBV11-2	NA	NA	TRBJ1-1	CASSSTSGGDTEAFF
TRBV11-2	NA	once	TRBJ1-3	CASSLDLGEDTIYF
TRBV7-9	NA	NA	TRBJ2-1	CATEGGAPYNEQFF
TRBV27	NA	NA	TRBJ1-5	CASSFLRDNQPQHF
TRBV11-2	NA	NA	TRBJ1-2	CASSLGSGLYGYTF
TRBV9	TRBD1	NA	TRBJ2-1	CASSVKGQGYNEQFF
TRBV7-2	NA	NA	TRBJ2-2	CASSLGRAYTGELFF
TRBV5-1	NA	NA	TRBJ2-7	CASSPGDAYEQYF
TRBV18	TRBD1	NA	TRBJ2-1	CASSGQGKIGEQFF
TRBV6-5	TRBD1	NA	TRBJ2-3	CASSRRQGVGDTQYF
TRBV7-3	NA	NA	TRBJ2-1	CASSSGLPYNEQFF
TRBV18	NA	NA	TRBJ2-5	CASSPGAQETQYF
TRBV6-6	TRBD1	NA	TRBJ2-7	CASSYSGQGVQYF
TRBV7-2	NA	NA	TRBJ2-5	CASSRGQQETQYF
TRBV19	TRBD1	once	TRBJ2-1	CASSIEGRDRKFF
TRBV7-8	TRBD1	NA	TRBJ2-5	CASSQRDRAYQETQYF
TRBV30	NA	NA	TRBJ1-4	CASDARGAKEKLFF
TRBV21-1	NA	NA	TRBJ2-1	CARSLGRELTYNEQFF
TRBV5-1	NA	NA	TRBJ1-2	CASSLVGANYGYTF
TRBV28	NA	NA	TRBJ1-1	CATSGFAEAFF
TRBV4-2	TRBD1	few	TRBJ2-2	CASSQGTANTGELFF
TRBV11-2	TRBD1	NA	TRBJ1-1	CASSTTQGAVNTEAFF
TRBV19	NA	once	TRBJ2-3	CASSPLRTGADTQYF
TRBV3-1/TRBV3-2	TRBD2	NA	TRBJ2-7	CASSQVVLADEQYF